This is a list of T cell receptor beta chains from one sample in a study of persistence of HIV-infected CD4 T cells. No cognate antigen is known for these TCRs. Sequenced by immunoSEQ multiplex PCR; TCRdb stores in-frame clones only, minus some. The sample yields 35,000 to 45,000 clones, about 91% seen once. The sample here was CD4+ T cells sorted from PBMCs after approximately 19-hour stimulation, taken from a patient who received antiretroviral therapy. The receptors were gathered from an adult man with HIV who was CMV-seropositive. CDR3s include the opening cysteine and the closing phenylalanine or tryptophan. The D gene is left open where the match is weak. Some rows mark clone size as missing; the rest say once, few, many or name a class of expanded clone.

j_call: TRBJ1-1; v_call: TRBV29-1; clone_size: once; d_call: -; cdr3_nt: TGCAGCGTTGGACGGATGAACACTGAAGCTTTCTTT; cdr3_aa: CSVGRMNTEAFF
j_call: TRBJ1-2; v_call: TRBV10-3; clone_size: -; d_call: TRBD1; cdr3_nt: TGTGCCGCCGGGACAGAGAACTATGGCTACACCTTC; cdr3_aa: CAAGTENYGYTF
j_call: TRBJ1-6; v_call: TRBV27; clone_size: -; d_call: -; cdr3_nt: TGTGCCAGCAGTTTCACCTTGACAGCGTCCTATAATTCACCCCTCCACTTT; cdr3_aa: CASSFTLTASYNSPLHF
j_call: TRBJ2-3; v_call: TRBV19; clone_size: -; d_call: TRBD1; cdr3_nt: TGTGCCAGTAGTATGGAGACAGGGGGCGCGACAGATACGCAGTATTTT; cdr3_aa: CASSMETGGATDTQYF
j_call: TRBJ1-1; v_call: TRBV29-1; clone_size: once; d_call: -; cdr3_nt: TGCAGCGCCGGAGGCAGGGGTTGGGACACTGAAGCTTTCTTT; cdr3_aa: CSAGGRGWDTEAFF
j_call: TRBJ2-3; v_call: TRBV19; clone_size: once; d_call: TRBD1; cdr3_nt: TGTGCCAGTAGTCCCTCGACAGGGGGCTCTGCTACGCAGTATTTT; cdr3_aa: CASSPSTGGSATQYF
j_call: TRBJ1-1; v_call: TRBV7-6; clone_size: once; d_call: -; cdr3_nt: TGTGCCAGCAGCTCGACACAGGGTCGGGCTTTCTTT; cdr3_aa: CASSSTQGRAFF
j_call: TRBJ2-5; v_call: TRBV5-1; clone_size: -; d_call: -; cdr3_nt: TGCGCCAGCAGCTTAATATCATCCCAAGAGACCCAGTACTTC; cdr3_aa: CASSLISSQETQYF
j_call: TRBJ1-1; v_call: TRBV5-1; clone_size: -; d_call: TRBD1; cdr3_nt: TGCGCCAGCAGCTCCAACGTGGGACAGCAGAACACTGAAGCTTTCTTT; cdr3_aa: CASSSNVGQQNTEAFF
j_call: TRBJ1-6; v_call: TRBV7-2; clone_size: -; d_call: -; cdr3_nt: TGTGCCAGCAGCTTAGACGGGTATAATTCACCCCTCCACTTT; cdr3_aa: CASSLDGYNSPLHF
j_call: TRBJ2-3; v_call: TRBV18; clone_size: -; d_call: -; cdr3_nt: TGTGCCAGCTCACCAATACGGGGGGCCTCTACAGATACGCAGTATTTT; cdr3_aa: CASSPIRGASTDTQYF
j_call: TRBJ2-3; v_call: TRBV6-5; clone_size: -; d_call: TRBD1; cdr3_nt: TGTGCCAGCAGTCGACAGGGGAAGAGAGATACGCAGTATTTT; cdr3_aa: CASSRQGKRDTQYF
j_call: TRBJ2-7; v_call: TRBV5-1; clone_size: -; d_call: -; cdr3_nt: TGCGCCAGCAGCCGAGACTCACGCTCCTACGAGCAGTACTTC; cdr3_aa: CASSRDSRSYEQYF
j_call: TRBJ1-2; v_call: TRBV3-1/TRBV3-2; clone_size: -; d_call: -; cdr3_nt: TGTGCCAGCAGCCAAAAAGGCACCGATGGCTACACCTTC; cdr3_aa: CASSQKGTDGYTF
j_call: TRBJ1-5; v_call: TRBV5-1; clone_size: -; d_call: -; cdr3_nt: TGCGCCAGCAGCTCCGGGACGGGGACACCTAGCAATCAGCCCCAGCATTTT; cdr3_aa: CASSSGTGTPSNQPQHF
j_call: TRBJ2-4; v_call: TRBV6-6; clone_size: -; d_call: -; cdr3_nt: TGTGCCAGCTATGGGGGAGCCAAAAACATTCAGTACTTC; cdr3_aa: CASYGGAKNIQYF
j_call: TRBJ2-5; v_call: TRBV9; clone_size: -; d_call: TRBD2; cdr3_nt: TGTGCCAGCAGCGTAGATGGCGGGAGGGCGGAGACCCAGTACTTC; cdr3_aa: CASSVDGGRAETQYF
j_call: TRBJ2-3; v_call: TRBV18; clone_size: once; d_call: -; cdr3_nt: TGTGCCAGCTCACCAAGGGCTGGGACTAGCACAGATACGCAGTATTTT; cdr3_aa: CASSPRAGTSTDTQYF
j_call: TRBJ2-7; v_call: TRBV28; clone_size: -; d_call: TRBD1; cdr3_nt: TGTGCCAGCAGTTTATATGGGACAGGGACCTACGAGCAGTACTTC; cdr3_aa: CASSLYGTGTYEQYF
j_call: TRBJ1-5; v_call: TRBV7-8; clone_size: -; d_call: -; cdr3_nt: TGTGCCAGCAGCCGGATGGGCCAGCCCCAGCATTTT; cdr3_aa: CASSRMGQPQHF
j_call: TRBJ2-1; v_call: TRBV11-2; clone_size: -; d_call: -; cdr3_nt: TGTGCCAGCAGCCCTTCGTCGGCGCGGCAAAATGAGCAGTTCTTC; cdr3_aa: CASSPSSARQNEQFF
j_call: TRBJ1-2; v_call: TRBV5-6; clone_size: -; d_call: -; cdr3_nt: TGTGCCAGCAGCTTGTATCGGGAGAACTACACCTTC; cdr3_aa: CASSLYRENYTF
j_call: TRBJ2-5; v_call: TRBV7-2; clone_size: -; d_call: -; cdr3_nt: TGTGCCAGCAAGGAGGTTACCCAGTACTTC; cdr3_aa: CASKEVTQYF
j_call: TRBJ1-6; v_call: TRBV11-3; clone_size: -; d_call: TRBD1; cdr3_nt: TGTGCCAGCAGCGAGGGACAGCATAATTCACCCCTCCACTTT; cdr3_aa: CASSEGQHNSPLHF
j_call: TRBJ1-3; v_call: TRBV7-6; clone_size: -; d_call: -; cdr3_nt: TGTGCCAGCAGCGCACTGGGCTCTGGAAACACCATATATTTT; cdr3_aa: CASSALGSGNTIYF
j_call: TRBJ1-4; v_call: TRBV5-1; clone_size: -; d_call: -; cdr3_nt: TGCGCCAGCAGCTTGGAGGGAGTAAAAAGCCAATTGCTGTTTTTT; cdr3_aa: CASSLEGVKSQLLFF
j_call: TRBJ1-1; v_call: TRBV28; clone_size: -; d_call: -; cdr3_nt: TGTGCCACCATGCCTCCGACAGGGAACACTGAAGCTTTCTTT; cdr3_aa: CATMPPTGNTEAFF
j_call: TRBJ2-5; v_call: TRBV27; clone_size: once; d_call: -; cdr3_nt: TGTGCCAGCAGTTTACTGGATGGAGTGCGACTGCCAGAGACCCAGTACTTC; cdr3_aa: CASSLLDGVRLPETQYF
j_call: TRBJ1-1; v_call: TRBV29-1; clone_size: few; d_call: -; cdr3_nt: TGCAGCGTTGATGTTGCAGAAGTCTTT; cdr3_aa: CSVDVAEVF
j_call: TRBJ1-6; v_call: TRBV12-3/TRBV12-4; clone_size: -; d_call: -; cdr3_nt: TGTGCCAGCAGTTTACGGATCAATTCACCCCTCCACTTT; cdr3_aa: CASSLRINSPLHF
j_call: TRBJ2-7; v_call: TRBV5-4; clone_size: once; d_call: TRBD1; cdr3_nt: TGTGCCAGCAGCCAGGGACAGGGGGCGTGGGACGAGCAGTACTTC; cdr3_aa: CASSQGQGAWDEQYF
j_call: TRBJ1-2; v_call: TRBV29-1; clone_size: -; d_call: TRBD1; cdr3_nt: TGCAGCGCGACGACAGGGGTCTATGGCTACACCTTC; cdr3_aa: CSATTGVYGYTF
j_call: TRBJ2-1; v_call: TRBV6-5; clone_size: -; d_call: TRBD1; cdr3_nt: TGTGCCAGCAGACCCCGTGGACAGGGACGATATGAGCAGTTCTTC; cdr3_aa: CASRPRGQGRYEQFF
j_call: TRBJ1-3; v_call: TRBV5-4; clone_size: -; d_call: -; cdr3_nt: TGTGCCAGCAGCTTAGACCTAGGAACCCTCTCTGGAAACACCATATATTTT; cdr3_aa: CASSLDLGTLSGNTIYF
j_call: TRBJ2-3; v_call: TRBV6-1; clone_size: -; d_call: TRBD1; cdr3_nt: TGTGCCAGCAGTGCTAGGCCCCCGGACAGGACTAGCACAGATACGCAGTATTTT; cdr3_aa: CASSARPPDRTSTDTQYF
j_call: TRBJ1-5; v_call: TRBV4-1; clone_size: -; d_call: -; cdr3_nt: TGCGCCAGCAGCCAAGGAAATCTGAGGAAGCAGCCCCAGCATTTT; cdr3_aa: CASSQGNLRKQPQHF
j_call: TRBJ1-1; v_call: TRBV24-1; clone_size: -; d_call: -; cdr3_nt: TGTGCCACCAGTGATGACGGGGTCACTGAAGCTTTCTTT; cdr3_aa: CATSDDGVTEAFF
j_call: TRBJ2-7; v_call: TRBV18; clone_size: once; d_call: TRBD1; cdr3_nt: TGTGCCAGCTCACCACGCTCCGGGACAGGGGGCTACGAGCAGTACTTC; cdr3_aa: CASSPRSGTGGYEQYF
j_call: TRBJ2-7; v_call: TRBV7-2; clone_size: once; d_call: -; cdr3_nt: TGTGCCAGCAGCTTAGACGGGGGCTGGGAGGGCTACGAGCAGTACTTC; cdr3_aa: CASSLDGGWEGYEQYF
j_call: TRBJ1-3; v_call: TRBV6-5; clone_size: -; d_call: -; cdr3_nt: TGTGCCAGCAGTTACTCCCGGGGAGGGGAAAACACCATATATTTT; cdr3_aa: CASSYSRGGENTIYF
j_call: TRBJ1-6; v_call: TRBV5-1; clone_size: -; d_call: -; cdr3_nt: TGCGCCAGCAGCCCGGAGGCAGGCCGTAATTCACCCCTCCACTTT; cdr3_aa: CASSPEAGRNSPLHF
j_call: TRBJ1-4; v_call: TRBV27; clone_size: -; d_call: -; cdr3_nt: TGTGCCAGCAGGAAAGCACAGGGACTCGAACTGTTTTTT; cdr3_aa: CASRKAQGLELFF
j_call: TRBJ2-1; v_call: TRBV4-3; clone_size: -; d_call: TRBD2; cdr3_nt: TGCGCCAGCAGCCAAAGCCCTAGCGGGAGCGATGAGCAGTTCTTC; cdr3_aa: CASSQSPSGSDEQFF
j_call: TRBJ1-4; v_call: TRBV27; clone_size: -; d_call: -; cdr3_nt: TGTGCCAGCACCTTTCAGGCAGGCGAAAAACTGTTTTTT; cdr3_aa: CASTFQAGEKLFF
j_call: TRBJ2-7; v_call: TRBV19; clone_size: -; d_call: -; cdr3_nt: TGTGCCAGTAGTATAGGGAGGGGGAACTACGAGCAGTACTTC; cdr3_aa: CASSIGRGNYEQYF
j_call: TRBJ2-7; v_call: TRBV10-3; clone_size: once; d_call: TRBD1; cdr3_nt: TGTGCCACCGGGACAGCGACCTACGAGCAGTACTTC; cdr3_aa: CATGTATYEQYF
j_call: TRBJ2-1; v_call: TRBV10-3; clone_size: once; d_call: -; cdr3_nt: TGTGCCATCGGGGTACAGGGAGACGGCAATGAGCAGTTCTTC; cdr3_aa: CAIGVQGDGNEQFF
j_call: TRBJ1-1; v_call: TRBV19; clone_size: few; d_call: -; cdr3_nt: TGTGCCAGTAGTTCTGGCGGATCGCCGAGAGAAGCTTTCTTT; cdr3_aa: CASSSGGSPREAFF
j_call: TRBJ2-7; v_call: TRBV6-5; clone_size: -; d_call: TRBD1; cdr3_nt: TGTGCCAGCGGGACAGCCTACGAGCAGTACTTC; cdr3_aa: CASGTAYEQYF
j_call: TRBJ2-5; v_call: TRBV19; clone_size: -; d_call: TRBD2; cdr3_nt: TGTGCCAGTAGTATAGGACCGGGCGGGGGAGAGACCCAGTACTTC; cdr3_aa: CASSIGPGGGETQYF